The 8 T cell receptor beta chains given below trace back to one sample, sequenced in a study of shared T cell receptors in the human thymus. The method was immunoSEQ multiplex PCR; TCRdb's version includes in-frame clones alone and lacks a portion of them. Here the sample spans roughly 660,000 clones, roughly 90% being singletons. This sample also belongs to another study, concerning human thymus T cells.

The source material was thymocytes. The receptors were gathered from a boy in the first two years of life with a congenital heart defect.

The genes are TRBV21-1 and TRBJ2-7; TRBD2, the D gene given by the table, was not confirmed from the DNA. TRBV21-1 counts as a pseudogene. The CDR3 is 15 amino acids. The CDR3 loop reads CASSKKDGRPYEQYF. CDR3 nucleotide sequence: TGTGCCAGCAGCAAAAAGGACGGGAGGCCCTACGAGCAGTACTTC.

The J gene is TRBJ1-1, the V gene TRBV5-4; 8 nucleotides line up with TRBD1. Germline assignment: CDR1 SGHNT and CDR2 YYREEE (reference sequence). The CDR3 is 16 amino acids. V lost 2 bases, J lost 0 bases, and 6 bases stayed unmatched. The CDR3 here is CASSLSGGRMNTEAFF. CDR3 DNA: TGTGCCAGCAGCTTATCAGGGGGCAGGATGAACACTGAAGCTTTCTTT.

The chain combines TRBV4-2 with TRBJ2-1; tentatively, D is TRBD2 (6 bases). The germline V gene has CDR1 LGHNA and CDR2 YNFKEQ. The CDR3 has 21 amino acids. Deletions cut 0 bases from V and 5 bases from J, with 29 bases between. The CDR3 sequence is CASSQDLRGRRPPPPHNEQFF. The CDR3 DNA follows: TGTGCCAGCAGCCAAGATCTCCGGGGGAGGCGTCCCCCTCCCCCCCACAATGAGCAGTTCTTC.

V is TRBV18 and J is TRBJ2-5; TRBD2 agrees at 7 bases. The V gene end was trimmed by 6 bases and the J gene end by 5 bases; junction bases not matched to a gene: 6. The CDR3 runs to 13 residues. Germline V gene data show CDR1 as KGHSH and CDR2 as LQKENI. The CDR3 spells CASSTTSLETQYF. Here the CDR3 DNA reads TGTGCCAGCTCGACGACTAGCTTGGAGACCCAGTACTTC.

V gene TRBV7-9 combines with J gene TRBJ2-5, with 8 bases fitting TRBD1. With V trimmed by 5 bases and J by 4 bases, 6 bases remained unmatched. CDR3 length: 14 amino acids. Germline lookup yields CDR1 SEHNR and CDR2 FQNEAQ (reference sequence). This CDR3 reads CASSTGQGVETQYF. As DNA, the CDR3 is TGTGCCAGCAGCACCGGACAGGGTGTAGAGACCCAGTACTTC.

This clone was seen only a few times. The rearrangement joins TRBV27 to TRBJ2-1; the match to TRBD2 covers 12 bases. Trimming took 8 bases from V and 7 from J; bases not matched to a gene: 6. The V gene's germline CDR1 is MNHEY and CDR2 SMNVEV (reference sequence). The CDR3 is made up of 14 amino acids. In DNA, the CDR3 is TGTGCCAGCGGCCCTAGCGGGAGGGGAAATGAGCAGTTCTTC. Amino acid sequence: CASGPSGRGNEQFF.

The V call is TRBV7-8, the J call TRBJ2-1, with D tentatively TRBD2 (6 bases). The ends were cut back, 9 bases at V and 4 bases at J, with 13 bases in the middle. This CDR3 region has 13 residues. CDR1 is SGHVS, CDR2 FQNEAQ, per germline. The CDR3 nucleotides are TGTGCCAGTTCCGGGAGAAGATACAATGAGCAGTTCTTC. Translated, it gives CASSGRRYNEQFF.

This chain joins TRBV5-5 and TRBJ2-5; 7 bases fit TRBD2. In germline, CDR1 is SGHKS, CDR2 YYEKEE (reference sequence). The CDR3 is made up of 15 amino acids. J lost 7 bases, V lost 0 bases, and 9 bases had no gene match. CDR3 sequence (DNA): TGTGCCAGCAGCTTGGCGGGAGGTTCCAAAAGGACCCAGTACTTC. Translating gives CASSLAGGSKRTQYF.